This TCR beta chain comes out of a study of vaccination and CD4 T cells after COVID-19. Worth noting for this clonotype: Its antigen is not known.

Treatment indicated: approximately 10-day PBMC culture with coronavirus spike peptide pools or control peptides (ViraFEST assay). Peptide pools at approximately 9.9 ug/ml and IL-2 at around 10 IU/ml were added to cultures of a few million PBMCs per well. Cultured CD4+ T-cell DNA underwent Oncomine TCR Beta short-read sequencing. TCRdb re-called the PCR reads through MiXCR, storing one row per CDR3 protein. Counted here are some 14,000 distinct CDR3 sequences, 40% occurring once; the ten biggest clones make up 8.5% to 12%. J was trimmed by 0 bases and V by 7 bases; bases with no gene match: 4. The germline V gene has CDR1 MRHNA and CDR2 SNTAGT. This CDR3 is built from 15 residues.

The sequence was obtained from a human donor who had recovered from COVID-19. The V and J genes are TRBV6-4 and TRBJ2-3, with 10 bases matching TRBD2. The sequencing sample was made of CD4+ T cells from blood, cultured in vitro. The CDR3 sequence is CASKRTSGSTDTQYF. CDR3 DNA: TGTGCCAGCAAAAGGACTAGCGGTAGCACAGATACGCAGTATTTT.